This TCR beta chain derives from a study of blood T cell repertoires in COVID-19. On the study more broadly: T cells, B-cell-depleted T cells, or PBMCs supplied cDNA or gDNA.

The sample holds a few counts of this clone. CDR1 and CDR2 (germline): MNHEY, SVGAGI. J was trimmed by 5 bases and V by 0 bases; bases with no gene match: 1. The CDR3 covers 15 residues. How the authors handled the data: Reference gene primer amplification yielded estimated nucleated cell counts. Profiling relied on immunoSEQ multiplex PCR, and the TCRdb table lists in-frame clones only, not all of them. V and J calls plus clone size are reproduced from that table; the DNA served to infer D and trimming. The sample contains hundreds of thousands of clones, 80% to 90% of which appear only once. The study recruited people aged 18 to 89 years across roughly 23 US areas.

This TCR was sampled from a man aged 25-45 years who had recovered from COVID-19. Sequences were obtained from PBMCs or T cells enriched from blood (not recorded which). V and J are TRBV6-5 and TRBJ1-1; 12 positions match TRBD1. This CDR3 is CASSYSGQGATEAFF. The CDR3 coding sequence is TGTGCCAGCAGTTACTCGGGACAGGGGGCTACTGAAGCTTTCTTT.